This TCR beta chain came from a study of blood T cell repertoires in COVID-19. Method: immunoSEQ multiplex PCR; TCRdb's copy keeps in-frame clones and lacks some. The sample includes 80,000 or so clones, roughly 86% of them seen just once. After removal of 4 bases from V and 2 bases from J, the junction contained 12 bases not matched to a gene. Germline V gives CDR1 LGHNA, CDR2 YNFKEQ. The CDR3 runs to 18 residues. Specimen: peripheral blood. The chain combines TRBV4-2 with TRBJ2-7, with TRBD2 matching 12 bases. The TCR originated in a woman between 55 and 75 years old with acute or convalescent COVID-19. CDR3 in amino acids: CASSLSGLAGMMTYEQYF. The CDR3 DNA is TGTGCCAGCAGCCTCTCTGGACTAGCGGGGATGATGACCTACGAGCAGTACTTC.